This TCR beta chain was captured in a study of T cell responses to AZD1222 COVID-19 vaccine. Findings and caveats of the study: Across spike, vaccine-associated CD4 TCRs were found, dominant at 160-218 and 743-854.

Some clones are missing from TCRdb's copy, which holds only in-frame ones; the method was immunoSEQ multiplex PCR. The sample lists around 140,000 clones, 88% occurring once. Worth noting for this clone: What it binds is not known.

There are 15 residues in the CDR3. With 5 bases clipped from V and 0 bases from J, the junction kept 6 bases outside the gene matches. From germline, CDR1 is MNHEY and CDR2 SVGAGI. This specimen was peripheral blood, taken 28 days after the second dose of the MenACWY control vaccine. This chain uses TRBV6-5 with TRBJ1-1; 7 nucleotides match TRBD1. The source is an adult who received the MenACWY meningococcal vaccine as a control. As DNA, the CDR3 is TGTGCCAGCAGTCCCCTGACAGGGTTGAACACTGAAGCTTTCTTT. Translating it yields CASSPLTGLNTEAFF.